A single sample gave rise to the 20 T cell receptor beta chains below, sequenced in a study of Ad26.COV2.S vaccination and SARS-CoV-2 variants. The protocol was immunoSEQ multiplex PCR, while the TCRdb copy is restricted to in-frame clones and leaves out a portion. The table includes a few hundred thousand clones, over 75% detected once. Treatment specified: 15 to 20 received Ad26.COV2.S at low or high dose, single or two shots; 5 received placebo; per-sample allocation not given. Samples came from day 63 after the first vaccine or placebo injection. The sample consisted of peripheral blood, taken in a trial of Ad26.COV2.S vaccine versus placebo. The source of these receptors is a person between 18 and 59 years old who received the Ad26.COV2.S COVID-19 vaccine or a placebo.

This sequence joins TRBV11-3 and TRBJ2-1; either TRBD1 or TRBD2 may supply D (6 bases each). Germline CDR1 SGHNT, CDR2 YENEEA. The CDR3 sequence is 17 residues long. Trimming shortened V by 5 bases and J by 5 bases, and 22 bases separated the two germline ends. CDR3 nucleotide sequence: TGTGCCAGCAGCCAATTGGGGGGCGGAGGGGCCAACAATGAGCAGTTCTTC. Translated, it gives CASSQLGGGGANNEQFF.

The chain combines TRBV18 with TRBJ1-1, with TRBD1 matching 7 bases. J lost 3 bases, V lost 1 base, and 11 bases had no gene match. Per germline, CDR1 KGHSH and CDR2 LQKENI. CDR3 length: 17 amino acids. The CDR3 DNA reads TGTGCCAGCTCACCACTCGCCCCACAGGGGTCGGACACTGAAGCTTTCTTT. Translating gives CASSPLAPQGSDTEAFF.

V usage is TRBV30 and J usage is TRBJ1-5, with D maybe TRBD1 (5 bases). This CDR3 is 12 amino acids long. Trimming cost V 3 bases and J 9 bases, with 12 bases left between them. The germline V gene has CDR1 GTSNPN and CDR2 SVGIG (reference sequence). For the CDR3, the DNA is TGTGCCTGGAGAACGGGGCCGGGGCCCCAGCATTTT. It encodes CAWRTGPGPQHF.

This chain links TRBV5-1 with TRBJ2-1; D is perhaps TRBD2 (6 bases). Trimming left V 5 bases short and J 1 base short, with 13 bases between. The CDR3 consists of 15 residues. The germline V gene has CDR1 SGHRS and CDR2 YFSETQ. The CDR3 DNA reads TGCGCCAGCAGTTCCCTTAGCGGTTCCTACAATGAGCAGTTCTTC. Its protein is CASSSLSGSYNEQFF.

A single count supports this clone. The CDR3 region has the DNA TGTGCCAGCCGACAGGGTGGCGCAGAGACCCAGTACTTC. Encoded protein: CASRQGGAETQYF. V usage is TRBV13 and J usage is TRBJ2-5; TRBD1 aligns across 7 bases. CDR1 and CDR2 (germline): PRHDT, FYEKMQ (reference sequence). This CDR3 is 13 amino acids long. Trimming took 8 bases from V and 4 from J; bases not matched to a gene: 7.

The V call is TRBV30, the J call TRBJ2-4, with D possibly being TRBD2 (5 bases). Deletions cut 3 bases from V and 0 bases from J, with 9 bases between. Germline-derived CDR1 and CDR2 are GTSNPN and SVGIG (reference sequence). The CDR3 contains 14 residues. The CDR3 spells CAWRPRVAKNIQYF. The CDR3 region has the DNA TGTGCCTGGAGACCGCGGGTAGCCAAAAACATTCAGTACTTC.

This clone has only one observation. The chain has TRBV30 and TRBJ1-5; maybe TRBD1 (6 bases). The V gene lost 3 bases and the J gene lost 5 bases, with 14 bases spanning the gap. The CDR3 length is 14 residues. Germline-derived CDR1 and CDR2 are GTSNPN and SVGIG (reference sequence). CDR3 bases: TGTGCCTGGAGCCAAAAGACAGGCTATCAGCCCCAGCATTTT. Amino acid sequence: CAWSQKTGYQPQHF.

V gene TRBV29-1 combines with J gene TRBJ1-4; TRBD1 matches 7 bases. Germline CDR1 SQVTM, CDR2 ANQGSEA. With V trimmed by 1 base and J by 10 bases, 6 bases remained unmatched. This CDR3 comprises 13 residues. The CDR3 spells CSVEGTGSGKLFF. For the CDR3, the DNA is TGCAGCGTTGAAGGGACAGGCTCGGGAAAACTGTTTTTT.

CDR3 nucleotides: TGTGCCAGCAGCTCCCCAGGGAGAACGGAGGGCTACACCTTC. Translation gives CASSSPGRTEGYTF. V gene TRBV7-3 combines with J gene TRBJ1-2; a possible D gene is TRBD1 (5 bases). The CDR3 loop spans 14 amino acids. V was trimmed by 4 bases and J by 8 bases, leaving 17 bases between them. Germline V gene lookup returns CDR1 SGHTA and CDR2 FQGTGA.

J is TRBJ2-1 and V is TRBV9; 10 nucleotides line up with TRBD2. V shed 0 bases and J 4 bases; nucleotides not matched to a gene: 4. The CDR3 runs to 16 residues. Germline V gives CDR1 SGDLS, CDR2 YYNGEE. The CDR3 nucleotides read TGTGCCAGCAGCGTAGGTTCTAGCGGGGGATACAATGAGCAGTTCTTC. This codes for CASSVGSSGGYNEQFF.

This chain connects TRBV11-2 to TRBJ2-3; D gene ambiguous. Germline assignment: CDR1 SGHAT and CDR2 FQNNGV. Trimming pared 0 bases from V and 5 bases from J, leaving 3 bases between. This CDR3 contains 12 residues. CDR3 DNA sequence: TGTGCCAGCAGCTTAGAGGAAGATACGCAGTATTTT. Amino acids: CASSLEEDTQYF.

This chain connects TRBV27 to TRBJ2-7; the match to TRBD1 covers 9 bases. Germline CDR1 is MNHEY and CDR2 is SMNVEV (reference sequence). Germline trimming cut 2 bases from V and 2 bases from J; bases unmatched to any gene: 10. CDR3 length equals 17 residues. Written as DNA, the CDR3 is TGTGCCAGCAGTTTACTCACCGGGACAGGGCTGACCTACGAGCAGTACTTC. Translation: CASSLLTGTGLTYEQYF.

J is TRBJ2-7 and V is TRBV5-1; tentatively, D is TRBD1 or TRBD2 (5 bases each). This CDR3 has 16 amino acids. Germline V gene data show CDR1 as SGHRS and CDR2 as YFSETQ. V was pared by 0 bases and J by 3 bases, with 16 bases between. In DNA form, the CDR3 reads TGCGCCAGCAGCTTGGGGGGAGAGGGAAGGGGCTACGAGCAGTACTTC. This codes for CASSLGGEGRGYEQYF.

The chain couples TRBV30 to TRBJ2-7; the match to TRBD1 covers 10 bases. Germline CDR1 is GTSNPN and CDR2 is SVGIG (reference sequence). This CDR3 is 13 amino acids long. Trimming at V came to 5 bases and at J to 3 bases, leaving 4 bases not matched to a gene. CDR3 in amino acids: CAWRGTGVYEQYF. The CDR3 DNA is TGTGCCTGGCGTGGGACAGGGGTCTACGAGCAGTACTTC.

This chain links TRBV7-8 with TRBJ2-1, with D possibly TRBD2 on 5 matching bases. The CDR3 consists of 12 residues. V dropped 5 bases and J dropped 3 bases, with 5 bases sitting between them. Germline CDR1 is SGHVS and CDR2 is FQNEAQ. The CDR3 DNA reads TGTGCCAGCAGCCGGGACTACAATGAGCAGTTCTTC. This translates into CASSRDYNEQFF.

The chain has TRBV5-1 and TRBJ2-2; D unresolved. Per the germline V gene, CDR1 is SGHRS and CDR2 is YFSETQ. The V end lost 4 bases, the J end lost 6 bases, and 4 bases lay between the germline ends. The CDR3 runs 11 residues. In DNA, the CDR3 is TGCGCCAGCAGCAAGCCCGGGGAGCTGTTTTTT. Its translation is CASSKPGELFF.

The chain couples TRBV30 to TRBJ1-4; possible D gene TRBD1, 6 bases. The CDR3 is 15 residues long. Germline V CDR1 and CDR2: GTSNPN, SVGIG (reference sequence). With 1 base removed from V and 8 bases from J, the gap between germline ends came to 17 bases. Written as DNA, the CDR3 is TGTGCCTGGAGTGGGGAACAGGGATGGGGCGAAAAACTGTTTTTT. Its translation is CAWSGEQGWGEKLFF.

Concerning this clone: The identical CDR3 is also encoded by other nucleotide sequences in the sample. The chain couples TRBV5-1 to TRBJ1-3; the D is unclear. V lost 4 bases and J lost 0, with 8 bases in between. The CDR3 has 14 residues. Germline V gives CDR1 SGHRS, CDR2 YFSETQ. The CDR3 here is CASSRDISGNTIYF. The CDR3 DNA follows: TGCGCCAGCAGCCGAGACATCTCTGGAAACACCATATATTTT.

The DNA for the CDR3 is TGTGCCAGCAGCCAAGAGGTCAGGAGAGGCTACGAGCAGTACTTC. This encodes CASSQEVRRGYEQYF. V is TRBV4-2 and J is TRBJ2-7; no clear D gene. This CDR3 contains 15 residues. V was shortened by 0 bases and J by 3 bases, with 12 bases between the two germline ends. Germline V gene data show CDR1 as LGHNA and CDR2 as YNFKEQ.

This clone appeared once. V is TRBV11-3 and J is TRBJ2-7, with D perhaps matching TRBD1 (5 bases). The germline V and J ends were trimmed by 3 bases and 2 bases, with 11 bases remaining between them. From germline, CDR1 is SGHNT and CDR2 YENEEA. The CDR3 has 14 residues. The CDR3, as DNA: TGTGCCAGCAGCTTCCGTCAGGGAACCTACGAGCAGTACTTC. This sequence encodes CASSFRQGTYEQYF. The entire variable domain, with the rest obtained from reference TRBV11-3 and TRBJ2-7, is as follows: EAGVVQSPRYKIIEKKQPVAFWCNPISGHNTLYWYLQNLGQGPELLIRYENEEAVDDSQLPKDRFSAERLKGVDSTLKIQPAELGDSAVYLCASSFRQGTYEQYFGPGTRLTVT.